This T cell receptor (beta chain) was recorded in a study of beta chain features in type 1 diabetes. The CDR3 spans 12 residues. Losses at the gene ends were 7 bases for V and 6 bases for J; bases not matched to a gene: 8. The V gene's germline CDR1 is SQVTM and CDR2 ANQGSEA. This clone was picked up a small number of times. The isolated RNA, all of it, was reverse transcribed, so expressed TCRB transcripts were what got sequenced. Clones were sequenced by immunoSEQ multiplex PCR, and TCRdb holds only the in-frame ones, with some missing. The sample records about 330,000 clones, about 11% being singletons.

This receptor was identified in a woman in her 30s in good health. The sequenced sample consisted of naive CD4+ T cells from blood. The chain is built from TRBV29-1 and TRBJ1-2; TRBD1 agrees at 7 bases. CDR3 protein: CSDDREWNGYTF. In DNA, the CDR3 is TGCAGCGACGACAGGGAGTGGAATGGCTACACCTTC.